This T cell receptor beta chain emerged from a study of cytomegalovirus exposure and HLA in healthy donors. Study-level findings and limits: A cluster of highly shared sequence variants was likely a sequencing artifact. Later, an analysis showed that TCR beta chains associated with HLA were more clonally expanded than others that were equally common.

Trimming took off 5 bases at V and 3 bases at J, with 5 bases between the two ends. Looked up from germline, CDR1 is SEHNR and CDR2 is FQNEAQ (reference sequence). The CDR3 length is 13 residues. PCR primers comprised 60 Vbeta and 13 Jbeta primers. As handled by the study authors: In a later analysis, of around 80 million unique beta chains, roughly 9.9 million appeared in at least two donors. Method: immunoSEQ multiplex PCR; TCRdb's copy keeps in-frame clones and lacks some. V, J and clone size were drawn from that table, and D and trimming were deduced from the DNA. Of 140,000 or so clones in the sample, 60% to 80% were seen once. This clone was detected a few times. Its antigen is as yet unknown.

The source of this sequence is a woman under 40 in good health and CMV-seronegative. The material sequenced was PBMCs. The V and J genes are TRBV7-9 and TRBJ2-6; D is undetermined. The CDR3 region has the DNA TGTGCCAGCAGCCCATTTGGGGCCAACGTCCTGACTTTC. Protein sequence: CASSPFGANVLTF.